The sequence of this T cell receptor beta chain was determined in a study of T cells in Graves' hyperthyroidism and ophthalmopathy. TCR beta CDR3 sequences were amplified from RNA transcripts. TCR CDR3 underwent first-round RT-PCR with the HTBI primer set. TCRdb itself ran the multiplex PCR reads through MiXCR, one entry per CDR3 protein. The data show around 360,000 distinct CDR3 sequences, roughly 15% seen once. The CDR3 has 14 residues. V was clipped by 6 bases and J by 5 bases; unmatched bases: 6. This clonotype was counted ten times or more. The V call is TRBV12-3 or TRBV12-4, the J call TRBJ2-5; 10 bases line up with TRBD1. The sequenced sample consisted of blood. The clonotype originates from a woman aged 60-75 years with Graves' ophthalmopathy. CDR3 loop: CASSQTGGKETQYF. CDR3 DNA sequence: TGTGCCAGCAGCCAGACAGGGGGCAAGGAGACCCAGTACTTC.